A single sample gave rise to the 28 T cell receptor beta chains below, sequenced in a study of blood T cell repertoires in COVID-19. Assay: immunoSEQ multiplex PCR; the TCRdb copy retains only in-frame clones and omits some. The repertoire includes under 300,000 clones, roughly nine tenths of them detected once, and about 1.8% sits in the top ten. Material for sequencing was PBMCs or T cells enriched from blood (not recorded which). The origin of the receptors is a middle-aged woman who had recovered from COVID-19.

CDR3 coding DNA: TGTGCCAGCAGCTTAGGGCAGGGCGGCACAGATACGCAGTATTTT. This encodes CASSLGQGGTDTQYF. The J gene is TRBJ2-3, the V gene TRBV5-6, with D possibly being TRBD1 (5 bases). The germline V gene encodes CDR1 SGHDT and CDR2 YYEEEE. The CDR3 covers 15 residues. V lost 2 bases and J 1 base, leaving 11 bases between the germline ends.

This rearrangement joins TRBV11-1 to TRBJ2-3; D is ambiguous. V lost 5 bases and J 5 bases, leaving 5 bases between the germline ends. The CDR3 covers 11 residues. In germline, CDR1 is SGHAT, CDR2 FQDESV (reference sequence). For the CDR3, the DNA is TGTGCCAGCAGCCTCCGAGATACGCAGTATTTT. Translated, it gives CASSLRDTQYF.

The rearrangement uses TRBV5-1 and TRBJ2-1; 14 bases agree with TRBD2. J gave up 10 bases and V 6 bases, and 9 bases lay outside the gene matches. The germline V gene has CDR1 SGHRS and CDR2 YFSETQ. CDR3 size: 15 residues. This CDR3 is CASINGTSGSGEQFF. In DNA form, the CDR3 reads TGCGCCAGCATCAACGGGACTAGCGGGAGTGGAGAGCAGTTCTTC.

CDR3: CASSLSETPLHF. CDR3 DNA: TGTGCCAGCAGTCTCTCGGAGACACCCCTCCACTTT. This chain connects TRBV12-3 or TRBV12-4 to TRBJ1-6; no clear D. The length of the CDR3 is 12 residues. Trimming removed 5 bases from V and 11 bases from J, with 10 bases in between.

This clone was seen a single time. In nucleotides, the CDR3 is TGTGCCAGCAGCTTGGGCATACAGGGGTTTGACTATGGCTACACCTTC. Its protein is CASSLGIQGFDYGYTF. The V call is TRBV5-4, the J call TRBJ1-2, with 7 nucleotides matching TRBD1. Per the germline V gene, CDR1 is SGHNT and CDR2 is YYREEE (reference sequence). Trimming cost V 0 bases and J 3 bases; bases outside gene matches: 8. This CDR3 region has 16 residues. The full variable domain, its missing parts supplied by reference TRBV5-4 and TRBJ1-2, is ETGVTQSPTHLIKTRGQQVTLRCSSQSGHNTVSWYQQALGQGPQFIFQYYREEENGRGNFPPRFSGLQFPNYSSELNVNALELDDSALYLCASSLGIQGFDYGYTFGSGTRLTVV.

V is TRBV9 and J is TRBJ2-2; D not certain. The V end was cut by 4 bases, the J end by 6 bases, with 13 bases between. The CDR3 loop spans 14 amino acids. CDR1 and CDR2 (germline): SGDLS, YYNGEE. CDR3 residues: CASSPQWVSGELFF. CDR3 sequence (DNA): TGTGCCAGCAGCCCACAGTGGGTTTCCGGGGAGCTGTTTTTT.

This sequence joins TRBV3-1 (or the pseudogene TRBV3-2) and TRBJ2-1; no clear D gene. Trimming shortened V by 2 bases and J by 3 bases, and 14 bases separated the two germline ends. Germline assignment: CDR1 LGHDT and CDR2 YNNKEL (reference sequence). The CDR3 sequence is 16 residues long. The CDR3 sequence is CASSQKRKLNYNEQFF. The DNA of the CDR3 is TGTGCCAGCAGCCAAAAGCGTAAGCTCAACTACAATGAGCAGTTCTTC.

V gene TRBV3-1 (or the pseudogene TRBV3-2) combines with J gene TRBJ2-2; D not certain. CDR3 length equals 13 residues. Trimming cost V 4 bases and J 5 bases, with 8 bases left between them. From germline, CDR1 is LGHDT and CDR2 YNNKEL (reference sequence). The CDR3 region has the DNA TGTGCCAGCAGCCCGGCGAGGACCGGGGAGCTGTTTTTT. This sequence encodes CASSPARTGELFF.

The V and J genes are TRBV2 and TRBJ2-7; 11 bases are shared with TRBD1. The V gene end was trimmed by 8 bases and the J gene end by 6 bases; junction bases not matched to a gene: 6. Germline values: CDR1 SNHLY, CDR2 FYNNEI. This CDR3 comprises 13 residues. The CDR3: CASSGGTGGEQYF. For the CDR3, the DNA is TGTGCCAGCTCAGGGGGGACAGGGGGCGAGCAGTACTTC.

The chain links TRBV7-2 to TRBJ1-4; TRBD1 matches at 7 bases. Germline lookup yields CDR1 SGHTA and CDR2 FQGNSA. CDR3 length: 15 residues. Trimming took 4 bases from V and 5 from J; bases not matched to a gene: 7. The CDR3 DNA reads as TGTGCCAGCAGCTCCCAGACAGGGCCAAATGAAAAACTGTTTTTT. It translates to CASSSQTGPNEKLFF.

In its sample, this clone was seen once. The genes are TRBV7-2 and TRBJ1-3; TRBD1 might be the D (5 bases). The germline V gene encodes CDR1 SGHTA and CDR2 FQGNSA. Deletions cut 1 base from V and 1 base from J, with 11 bases between. CDR3 size: 16 residues. CDR3 DNA sequence: TGTGCCAGCAGCTTAGAGTTCGGGGGGTCTGGAAACACCATATATTTT. The encoded protein is CASSLEFGGSGNTIYF.

The chain joins TRBV7-2 to TRBJ2-7; TRBD1 agrees at 9 bases. Trimming removed 5 bases from V and 2 bases from J; junction bases left unmatched: 10. The germline V gene encodes CDR1 SGHTA and CDR2 FQGNSA. The CDR3 sequence is 16 residues long. The DNA for the CDR3 is TGTGCCAGCAGCCGGGACAGGGCGGCGGGCCCCTACGAGCAGTACTTC. As protein: CASSRDRAAGPYEQYF.

This clone was detected once. The chain recombines TRBV5-1 with TRBJ2-2, with a tentative D call TRBD2 (6 bases). The CDR3 sequence is 15 residues long. The V end lost 3 bases, the J end lost 4 bases, and 13 bases lay between the germline ends. Per the germline V gene, CDR1 is SGHRS and CDR2 is YFSETQ. The CDR3 nucleotides are TGCGCCAGCAGCTCCGGAGGGCCGGGCACCGGGGAGCTGTTTTTT. This codes for CASSSGGPGTGELFF. Full variable domain (rest looked up from reference TRBV5-1 and TRBJ2-2): KAGVTQTPRYLIKTRGQQVTLSCSPISGHRSVSWYQQTPGQGLQFLFEYFSETQRNKGNFPGRFSGRQFSNSRSEMNVSTLELGDSALYLCASSSGGPGTGELFFGEGSRLTVL.

CDR3 in DNA: TGTGCCAGCAGTGAGGTAGGGGGCGGCTACGAGCAGTACTTC. Its translation is CASSEVGGGYEQYF. This chain joins TRBV25-1 and TRBJ2-7, with 7 positions matching TRBD1. J gave up 3 bases and V 3 bases, and 5 bases lay outside the gene matches. The CDR3 totals 14 residues. CDR1 is MGHDK, CDR2 SYGVNS, per germline.

The chain links TRBV25-1 to TRBJ1-2; 8 nucleotides agree with TRBD1. Trimming at V came to 7 bases and at J to 3 bases, leaving 13 bases not matched to a gene. Germline V gene lookup returns CDR1 MGHDK and CDR2 SYGVNS. The CDR3 runs to 16 residues. The CDR3: CASTPAGGDDYYGYTF. For the CDR3, the DNA is TGTGCCAGCACTCCAGCAGGGGGCGATGACTACTATGGCTACACCTTC.

The rearrangement uses TRBV18 and TRBJ2-5, with 8 bases matching TRBD1. Germline V gene data show CDR1 as KGHSH and CDR2 as LQKENI. The V gene end was trimmed by 5 bases and the J gene end by 5 bases; junction bases not matched to a gene: 4. This CDR3 comprises 13 residues. The CDR3 DNA reads as TGTGCCAGCTCAAACGGACAGGGTGAGACCCAGTACTTC. This encodes CASSNGQGETQYF.

This clone was seen only once. This sequence joins TRBV18 and TRBJ2-7, with D possibly being TRBD2 (6 bases). The CDR3 is made up of 13 amino acids. V was cut by 4 bases and J by 2 bases, with 9 bases left in between. The V gene's germline CDR1 is KGHSH and CDR2 LQKENI. The CDR3 sequence is CASSLSGAYEQYF. As DNA, the CDR3 is TGTGCCAGCTCACTCTCGGGGGCCTACGAGCAGTACTTC.

The gene calls are TRBV11-2 and TRBJ1-6, with D maybe TRBD1 (6 bases). The germline V gene encodes CDR1 SGHAT and CDR2 FQNNGV. The CDR3 runs 16 residues. Trimming removed 3 bases at V and 5 bases at J, with 14 bases between. CDR3 sequence reads: CASSLLQGKDNSPLHF. The CDR3 DNA follows: TGTGCCAGCAGCTTGCTGCAGGGGAAAGATAATTCACCCCTCCACTTT.

V and J are TRBV9 and TRBJ1-2; TRBD1 is a possible D gene (5 bases). Germline V gives CDR1 SGDLS, CDR2 YYNGEE. Between the trimmed V and J ends, which lost 3 bases and 6 bases, there was a span of 15 bases. CDR3 size: 14 residues. The CDR3 spells CASSGTLGGHGYTF. The DNA for the CDR3 is TGTGCCAGCAGCGGGACACTTGGAGGGCATGGCTACACCTTC.

The chain combines TRBV5-6 with TRBJ1-5; TRBD1 agrees at 7 bases. The length of the CDR3 is 17 residues. Per germline, CDR1 SGHDT and CDR2 YYEEEE. After removal of 4 bases from V and 0 bases from J, the junction contained 10 bases not matched to a gene. CDR3: CASSKNRGLDSNQPQHF. The DNA for the CDR3 is TGTGCCAGCAGCAAAAACAGGGGCCTAGATAGCAATCAGCCCCAGCATTTT.

The J gene is TRBJ1-2, the V gene TRBV30; unclear D gene. With 3 bases removed from V and 0 bases from J, the gap between germline ends came to 5 bases. The germline V gene has CDR1 GTSNPN and CDR2 SVGIG (reference sequence). There are 12 residues in the CDR3. This CDR3 is CAWRHPNYGYTF. The CDR3 DNA sequence: TGTGCCTGGAGACACCCTAACTATGGCTACACCTTC. Using reference TRBV30 and TRBJ1-2 for the parts outside the CDR3, the full variable domain is SQTIHQWPATLVQPVGSPLSLECTVEGTSNPNLYWYRQAAGRGLQLLFYSVGIGQISSEVPQNLSASRPQDRQFILSSKKLLLSDSGFYLCAWRHPNYGYTFGSGTRLTVV.

The chain uses TRBV5-4 and TRBJ2-1, with 9 nucleotides matching TRBD2. From germline, CDR1 is SGHNT and CDR2 YYREEE (reference sequence). CDR3 length: 16 amino acids. V lost 0 bases and J lost 3; bases outside the gene matches: 4. The CDR3 coding sequence is TGTGCCAGCAGCTTGGATAGCGGGAGTGACTACAATGAGCAGTTCTTC. Its protein is CASSLDSGSDYNEQFF.

The rearrangement uses TRBV27 and TRBJ1-1; 8 bases map to TRBD1. This CDR3 spans 14 amino acids. The germline CDR1 and CDR2 sequences are MNHEY and SMNVEV (reference sequence). The ends lost 3 bases at V and 7 bases at J; junction bases unmatched: 7. CDR3 protein: CASSFGGDRGEAFF. The DNA for the CDR3 is TGTGCCAGCAGTTTTGGTGGTGACAGGGGTGAAGCTTTCTTT.

This clone was recorded only once. This chain connects TRBV7-6 to TRBJ1-1; 9 nucleotides agree with TRBD1. Germline V gene sequence: CDR1 SGHVS, CDR2 FNYEAQ. Trimming took 4 bases from V and 6 from J; bases not matched to a gene: 6. The CDR3 spans 14 residues. DNA for the CDR3: TGTGCCAGCAGCTCGGGACAGGGTGCCTCTGAAGCTTTCTTT. Its protein product is CASSSGQGASEAFF.

The V and J genes are TRBV5-4 and TRBJ1-2; the D is unclear. The ends were cut back, 1 base at V and 1 base at J, with 5 bases in the middle. Germline V gene data show CDR1 as SGHNT and CDR2 as YYREEE (reference sequence). CDR3 size: 13 residues. CDR3 loop: CASSLQNNYGYTF. Here the CDR3 DNA reads TGTGCCAGCAGCTTGCAGAATAACTATGGCTACACCTTC.

This chain uses TRBV18 with TRBJ2-1, with D maybe TRBD2 (6 bases). The length of the CDR3 is 15 residues. Germline V gene lookup returns CDR1 KGHSH and CDR2 LQKENI. The germline V and J ends were trimmed by 0 bases and 5 bases, with 11 bases remaining between them. CDR3 residues: CASSPPSSANNEQFF. The CDR3 region has the DNA TGTGCCAGCTCACCACCGTCTAGCGCGAACAATGAGCAGTTCTTC.

The V call is TRBV4-1, the J call TRBJ1-2; TRBD1 agrees at 11 bases. Trimming at V came to 4 bases and at J to 2 bases, leaving 6 bases not matched to a gene. This CDR3 spans 16 amino acids. CDR1 and CDR2 (germline): MGHRA, YSYEKL. CDR3 protein: CASSLGTGGSNYGYTF. The CDR3 region has the DNA TGCGCCAGCAGCCTTGGGACAGGGGGATCCAACTATGGCTACACCTTC.

Only one count was recorded for this clone. CDR3 bases: TGTGCCAGCAGTGGACAGCCGAACACTGAAGCTTTCTTT. Translated: CASSGQPNTEAFF. The chain employs TRBV2 and TRBJ1-1, with D perhaps matching TRBD1 (5 bases). The CDR3 is made up of 13 amino acids. V was pared by 4 bases and J by 1 base, with 7 bases between. In germline, CDR1 is SNHLY, CDR2 FYNNEI.